The T cell receptor (beta chain) under discussion was sequenced for a study of cytomegalovirus exposure and HLA in healthy donors. The study's findings and limits: Reportedly, fewer N-insertions than the approximately 690-donor mean appeared in an Asian-associated ancestry cluster in a later analysis.

The CDR3 is made up of 16 amino acids. Looked up from germline, CDR1 is MNHNS and CDR2 is SASEGT. Trimming shortened V by 4 bases and J by 0 bases, and 13 bases separated the two germline ends. As to this clone: The antigen is undetermined.

Both 60 Vbeta primers and 13 Jbeta primers went into the PCR. Sequencing used immunoSEQ multiplex PCR; TCRdb keeps in-frame clones, though not all of them. The table lists some 140,000 clones, 60% to 85% of them singletons. The origin of this receptor is a woman between 40 and 55 years old in good health and CMV-seronegative. The sequencing input was PBMCs. This chain joins TRBV6-1 and TRBJ2-1; tentatively, D is TRBD1 (6 bases). In nucleotides, the CDR3 is TGTGCCAGCAGTGTTGACAGGTTTAGCTCCTACAATGAGCAGTTCTTC. Translated, it gives CASSVDRFSSYNEQFF.